The source of this T cell receptor (beta chain) is a study of control samples from healthy donors and cancer patients. Some clones are missing from TCRdb's copy, which holds only in-frame ones; the method was immunoSEQ multiplex PCR. The data hold roughly 38,000 clones, with 75% to 90% observed a single time. The V gene lost 0 bases and the J gene lost 9 bases, with 15 bases spanning the gap. The CDR3 length is 16 residues. CDR1 and CDR2 from the germline V gene are MNHEY and SMNVEV (reference sequence). The sequenced sample was blood. The chain uses TRBV27 and TRBJ1-6, with D perhaps matching TRBD1 (6 bases). This receptor was identified in a man in his fifties or sixties in good health. DNA for the CDR3: TGTGCCAGCAGTTTATCCCCCCAGGGGATAGGTTCACCCCTCCACTTT. Translated, it gives CASSLSPQGIGSPLHF.